This T cell receptor (beta chain) is from a study of blood T cell repertoires in COVID-19. CDR3 length: 14 residues. The V end lost 4 bases, the J end lost 4 bases, and 16 bases lay between the germline ends. In germline, CDR1 is SQVTM, CDR2 ANQGSEA. TCRdb's copy holds only in-frame clones and misses some; the assay was immunoSEQ multiplex PCR. Among roughly 43,000 clones listed, approximately 85% were seen once. This receptor was taken from a human donor in a cohort sampled during active COVID-19. What was sequenced was peripheral blood. The J gene is TRBJ1-2, the V gene TRBV29-1, with D perhaps TRBD1 (6 bases). The DNA for the CDR3 is TGCAGCGTTGGAGGGGGAACAGAGCTCTATGGCTACACCTTC. Its translation is CSVGGGTELYGYTF.